The 7 T cell receptor beta chains below come from one sample, sequenced in a study of neurological immune-mediated disorders. TCRdb processed the 5' RACE reads anew with MiXCR; each CDR3 protein has one entry. Of roughly 15,000 distinct CDR3 sequences listed, roughly 3% are singletons. Sequenced sample: CD8+ T cells from blood. Receptors originate from a woman aged 35 to 49 in good health.

This clonotype was seen ten or more times. This chain links TRBV20-1 with TRBJ2-5; 12 bases fit TRBD2. This CDR3 region has 16 residues. Germline V gene lookup returns CDR1 DFQATT and CDR2 SNEGSKA (reference sequence). V trimming: 2 bases; J trimming: 5 bases; junction bases outside the gene matches: 9. CDR3 coding DNA: TGCAGTGCTAGATCTCCGACTAGCGGGAGTTGGGAGACCCAGTACTTC. Residues: CSARSPTSGSWETQYF.

Ten or more counts support this clonotype. The V and J genes are TRBV7-6 and TRBJ1-1; 9 bases match TRBD1. CDR1 and CDR2 (germline): SGHVS, FNYEAQ. CDR3 length: 14 amino acids. Trimming cost V 6 bases and J 2 bases; bases outside gene matches: 4. CDR3 sequence (DNA): TGTGCCAGCAGGACAGGGGGACTTAACACTGAAGCTTTCTTT. Amino acids: CASRTGGLNTEAFF.

At least ten counts were recorded for this clonotype. This chain uses TRBV6-1 with TRBJ1-1, with D possibly TRBD1 on 6 matching bases. With 5 bases removed from V and 6 bases from J, the gap between germline ends came to 10 bases. Germline values: CDR1 MNHNS, CDR2 SASEGT. The CDR3 extends over 12 amino acids. DNA of the CDR3: TGTGCCAGCAGTATTACAGGGCCTGAAGCTTTCTTT. It is translated as CASSITGPEAFF.

This clonotype turned up a few times. This clone may be a read error of a much larger clone one base away. J is TRBJ1-6 and V is TRBV6-6; 9 nucleotides line up with TRBD1. Germline V gene lookup returns CDR1 MNHNY and CDR2 SVGAGI (reference sequence). CDR3 length: 17 amino acids. The CDR3 sequence is CTSSYSAGQGFNSPLHF. The CDR3 bases are TGTACCAGCAGTTACTCGGCGGGACAGGGTTTCAATTCACCCCTCCACTTT.

This clonotype has at least ten counts. This chain uses TRBV7-9 with TRBJ1-2, with 10 nucleotides matching TRBD1. Unmatched junction bases numbered 13, after V lost 3 bases and J lost 6 bases. Germline CDR1 and CDR2: SEHNR and FQNEAQ (reference sequence). This CDR3 has 17 residues. CDR3 region: CASSFTGTGAAQDGYTF. The CDR3 coding sequence is TGTGCCAGCAGCTTCACTGGGACAGGGGCAGCGCAGGATGGCTACACCTTC.

In this sample, this clonotype turned up many times. The chain carries TRBV10-3 and TRBJ2-2, with 10 bases identical to TRBD2. This CDR3 region has 16 residues. With V trimmed by 7 bases and J by 3 bases, 8 bases remained unmatched. Germline assignment: CDR1 ENHRY and CDR2 SYGVKD. Here the CDR3 DNA reads TGTGCCATCAAGAAGATGAGCGGGGGGGACACCGGGGAGCTGTTTTTT. This codes for CAIKKMSGGDTGELFF.

This clonotype was seen ten or more times. The chain uses TRBV11-2 and TRBJ2-1; D remains ambiguous. The CDR3 runs 13 residues. The germline V gene has CDR1 SGHAT and CDR2 FQNNGV. Trimming shortened V by 0 bases and J by 10 bases, and 10 bases separated the two germline ends. CDR3 sequence (DNA): TGTGCCAGCAGCTTAGATCTCCTGGGCGAGCAGTTCTTC. Its translation: CASSLDLLGEQFF. Complete variable domain (other parts from reference TRBV11-2 and TRBJ2-1): EAGVAQSPRYKIIEKRQSVAFWCNPISGHATLYWYQQILGQGPKLLIQFQNNGVVDDSQLPKDRFSAERLKGVDSTLKIQPAKLEDSAVYLCASSLDLLGEQFFGPGTRLTVL.